Here is one TCR beta chain with its context. Germline lookup yields CDR1 SNHLY and CDR2 FYNNEI. The V gene lost 4 bases and the J gene lost 4 bases, with 16 bases spanning the gap. The CDR3 has 16 amino acids. This specimen comes from a study of blood T cell repertoires in COVID-19. The authors' processing: For nucleated cells, counts were estimated from reference gene primer amplification. The method was immunoSEQ multiplex PCR; TCRdb's version includes in-frame clones alone and lacks a portion of them. Clonal size and the V and J genes are those of that table, whereas D and trimming came from the DNA. The sample lists 130,000 or so clones, over 65% occurring once.

The sequence was collected from a man aged 50 to 59 with acute or convalescent COVID-19. The chain joins TRBV2 to TRBJ2-2; possible D gene TRBD2, 7 bases. The sample consisted of peripheral blood. The CDR3 spells CASSVSAGAFTGELFF. In DNA, the CDR3 is TGTGCCAGCAGTGTATCCGCGGGGGCCTTCACCGGGGAGCTGTTTTTT.